This T cell receptor beta chain was profiled in a study of vaccination and CD4 T cells after COVID-19 (dated by TCRdb to between 2020 and 2023). Broadly, across the study: Convalescent patients had a positive SARS-CoV-2 result on nasal swab PCR, and of these patients, some 10 had mild disease and one had severe disease. In the convalescent cohort there were six males and four females, among whom were two Hispanic individuals, seven Caucasians, two Asians and one multiracial person. Participants got two doses of the Pfizer-BioNTech BNT162b2 vaccine (n=8) or two doses of the Moderna mRNA-1273 vaccine (n=2). Post-COVID blood samples from convalescent patients were collected a median of around 110 days after diagnosis, with a range of 35 to 161 days. Post-vaccine blood samples were collected a median of around 2.5 months after the second vaccine dose, ranging from roughly 13 to 241 days. Overlapping spike peptide pools from SARS-CoV-2 and from the common cold coronaviruses HCoV-NL63, HCoV-OC43 and HCoV-229E were used as culture stimuli. In control cultures, a CEFX viral epitope pool was used as positive control, an HIV-1 Nef peptide pool was used as negative control, or no peptide was added. The spike-specific CD4+ TCR repertoire was compared before and after mRNA vaccination in approximately 9 COVID-19 convalescent patients and a handful of infection-naive healthy vaccine recipients. General study outcomes and caveats: Of the vaccine-specific clones in convalescent patients, 304 of 307, or nearly all, reacted only to SARS-CoV-2 spike and did not cross-react with common cold coronaviruses. The median number of SARS-CoV-2-reactive clonotypes rose from under 25 after infection to 30 to 45 after vaccination, but the change was not significant. The study included relatively few convalescent patients and did not analyze early timepoints after natural infection. Among the post-vaccine SARS-CoV-2-reactive clones in convalescent patients, a median around 90% showed up only after vaccination, which suggests vaccine-specific priming.

The library came from PCR. TCR sequencing of DNA from cultured CD4+ T cells used the Oncomine TCR Beta short-read assay at the Johns Hopkins FTIC core. The QIAamp micro DNA kit was used to extract genomic DNA from the cultured CD4+ T cells. Oncomine TCR Beta libraries from cultured CD4+ T cells were pooled with unique dual indexes and sequenced on an Illumina iSeq 100. Regarding the original processing steps: Non-productive sequences were filtered out, and CDR3s that did not start with C, did not end with F or W, or were shorter than 7 amino acids were discarded. The MANAFEST web application identified antigen-specific clonotypes by comparing peptide-stimulated wells against reference wells and other culture wells. An FDR below 0.05, an odds ratio above 5, and a productive frequency above 0.1% in at least two of three replicate wells were required for clones to be considered positive. Cross-reactive clonotypes were defined as significantly expanded in both SARS-CoV-2 spike wells and at least one common cold coronavirus spike condition. Levenshtein distances (stringdist) and unrooted phylogenetic trees (ape) in R version 3.6.1 were used to assess CDR3 homology. The public reads were run again by TCRdb, first through fastp at Q25 and then through MiXCR, and only productive beta chains were kept. A single entry per CDR3 protein holds the most common genes and DNA from its merged rows. In this record, the V and J calls reflect TCRdb's handling and not the investigators' own analysis. In all, the sample holds more than 3,000 distinct CDR3 sequences, and 15% to 20% of those were seen once. Roughly a fifth of the sample goes to the ten largest clones.

Spanning cysteine to phenylalanine, the CDR3 consists of 14 amino acids. Only the CDR3 portion is preserved as DNA: 42 bases, with reading frame beginning at the first base. Sequences MNHEY (CDR1) and SVGAGI (CDR2) are obtained from the germline V gene. V loses 4 bases at its end and J loses 0 bases; junction bases beyond the gene matches: 2. Relative to its sample, this clonotype is medium-sized (0.01 to 0.1%). Its antigen is currently not known. The record has no base qualities; no much larger clone is one base away. The sample's treatment or condition, from its label and the paper: roughly ten-day PBMC culture with coronavirus spike peptide pools or control peptides (ViraFEST assay). The ViraFEST assay, used in the study, expanded antigen-specific T cells with peptide pools and then identified the expanded clonotypes through TCR sequencing. The convalescent patients' positive SARS-CoV-2 PCR tests fell between March and December 2020, which was before the Alpha, Beta and Delta variants emerged in the United States. PBMCs were cultured at about 2 million per well in IMDM supplemented with about 5% human AB serum and 10 IU/ml IL-2, with about 11 ug/ml peptide pools added. Half of the culture medium was replaced with fresh IL-2-containing medium on days 3 and 7. Once the cells had been in culture for about 10 days, the EasySep CD4+ T cell isolation kit was used to isolate CD4+ T cells by negative selection. PBMCs were separated from whole blood using Ficoll-Paque Plus gradient centrifugation and then either used fresh or cryopreserved at -140C. In general, triplicate wells were set up for every culture condition.

The chain is made from TRBV6-5 and TRBJ1-1, with 7 bases matching TRBD1. The source of this sequence is a human donor who had recovered from COVID-19. Sequenced sample: CD4+ T cells from blood, cultured in vitro. The CDR3 region: CASSSRGVNTEAFF. The DNA reads TGTGCCAGCAGTTCCAGGGGGGTGAACACTGAAGCTTTCTTT.